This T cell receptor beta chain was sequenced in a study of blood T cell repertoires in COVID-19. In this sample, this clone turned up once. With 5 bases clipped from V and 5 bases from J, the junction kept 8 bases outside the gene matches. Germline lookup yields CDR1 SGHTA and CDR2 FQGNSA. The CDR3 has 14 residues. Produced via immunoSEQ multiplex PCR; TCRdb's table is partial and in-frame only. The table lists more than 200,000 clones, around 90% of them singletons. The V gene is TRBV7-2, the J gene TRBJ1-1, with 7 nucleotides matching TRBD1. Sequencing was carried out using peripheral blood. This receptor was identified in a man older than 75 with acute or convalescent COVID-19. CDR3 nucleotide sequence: TGTGCCAGCAGCCCCCACAGGGGCGGGACTGAAGCTTTCTTT. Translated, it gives CASSPHRGGTEAFF.